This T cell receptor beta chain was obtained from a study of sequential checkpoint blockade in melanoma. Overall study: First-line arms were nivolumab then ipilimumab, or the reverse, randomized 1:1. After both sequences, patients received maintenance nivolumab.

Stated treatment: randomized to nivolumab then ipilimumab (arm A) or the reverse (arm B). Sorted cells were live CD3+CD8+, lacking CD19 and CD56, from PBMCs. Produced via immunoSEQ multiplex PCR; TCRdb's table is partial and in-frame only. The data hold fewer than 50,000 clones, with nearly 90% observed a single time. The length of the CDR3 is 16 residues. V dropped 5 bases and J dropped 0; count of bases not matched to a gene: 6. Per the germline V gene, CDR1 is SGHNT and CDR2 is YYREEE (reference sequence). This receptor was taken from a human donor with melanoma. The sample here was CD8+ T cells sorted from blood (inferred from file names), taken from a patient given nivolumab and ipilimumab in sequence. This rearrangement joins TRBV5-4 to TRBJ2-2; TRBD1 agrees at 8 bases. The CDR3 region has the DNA TGTGCCAGCAGTTCAGAGGACAGGGCGAACACCGGGGAGCTGTTTTTT. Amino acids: CASSSEDRANTGELFF.